A selection of T cell receptor beta chains follows, all from one sample in a study of cytomegalovirus exposure and HLA in healthy donors. Produced via immunoSEQ multiplex PCR; TCRdb's table is partial and in-frame only. The repertoire consists of 150,000 to 200,000 clones, with around 92% occurring once and the leading ten covering more than 3.5%. The sequenced sample consisted of PBMCs. These receptors all come from a man aged 18 to 35 in good health and CMV-seropositive. CDR3s include the opening cysteine and the closing phenylalanine or tryptophan. A D gene is named only where the DNA matches it firmly. Some rows mark clone size as missing; the rest say once, few, many or name a class of expanded clone.

d_call: TRBD1; v_call: TRBV19; clone_size: NA; j_call: TRBJ1-1; cdr3_aa: CASSIVYRGNTEAFF; cdr3_nt: TGTGCCAGTAGTATAGTTTACAGGGGAAACACTGAAGCTTTCTTT
d_call: NA; v_call: TRBV7-8; clone_size: NA; j_call: TRBJ2-7; cdr3_aa: CASSPTLSGVYEQYF; cdr3_nt: TGTGCCAGCAGCCCTACCCTCTCGGGGGTCTACGAGCAGTACTTC
d_call: NA; v_call: TRBV5-4; clone_size: NA; j_call: TRBJ2-3; cdr3_aa: CASSLDQRNTDTQYF; cdr3_nt: TGTGCCAGCAGCTTGGATCAGCGGAACACAGATACGCAGTATTTT
d_call: TRBD1; v_call: TRBV5-1; clone_size: NA; j_call: TRBJ2-2; cdr3_aa: CASSLARGTGELFF; cdr3_nt: TGCGCCAGCAGCTTGGCCAGGGGGACCGGGGAGCTGTTTTTT
d_call: NA; v_call: TRBV25-1; clone_size: NA; j_call: TRBJ1-5; cdr3_aa: CASSWGGNQPQHF; cdr3_nt: TGTGCCAGCAGTTGGGGGGGCAATCAGCCCCAGCATTTT
d_call: TRBD1; v_call: TRBV7-9; clone_size: NA; j_call: TRBJ1-3; cdr3_aa: CASGKGQLRLGPGNTIYF; cdr3_nt: TGTGCCAGCGGCAAGGGACAGTTGCGTTTGGGTCCTGGAAACACCATATATTTT
d_call: NA; v_call: TRBV9; clone_size: NA; j_call: TRBJ1-1; cdr3_aa: CASSALDSNTEAFF; cdr3_nt: TGTGCCAGCAGCGCCCTGGACAGTAACACTGAAGCTTTCTTT
d_call: NA; v_call: TRBV7-8; clone_size: NA; j_call: TRBJ2-1; cdr3_aa: CASSFDRELSPYNEQFF; cdr3_nt: TGTGCCAGCAGCTTTGATCGGGAGTTGTCCCCTTACAATGAGCAGTTCTTC
d_call: NA; v_call: TRBV5-1; clone_size: NA; j_call: TRBJ2-1; cdr3_aa: CASSVRVDEQFF; cdr3_nt: TGCGCCAGCAGCGTCCGGGTCGATGAGCAGTTCTTC
d_call: TRBD1; v_call: TRBV6-6; clone_size: NA; j_call: TRBJ1-1; cdr3_aa: CASSRGQMRTEAFF; cdr3_nt: TGTGCCAGCAGTCGGGGACAGATGAGGACTGAAGCTTTCTTT
d_call: TRBD2; v_call: TRBV10-3; clone_size: NA; j_call: TRBJ2-3; cdr3_aa: CAISESTEGTSRRDTQYF; cdr3_nt: TGTGCCATCAGTGAGTCGACGGAGGGGACTAGTCGTCGGGATACGCAGTATTTT
d_call: TRBD2; v_call: TRBV29-1; clone_size: NA; j_call: TRBJ2-4; cdr3_aa: CSVGGFPGLAPYIQYF; cdr3_nt: TGCAGCGTTGGGGGTTTCCCTGGACTAGCTCCCTACATTCAGTACTTC
d_call: TRBD2; v_call: TRBV7-6; clone_size: NA; j_call: TRBJ2-1; cdr3_aa: CASSPTTSGSYNEQFF; cdr3_nt: TGTGCCAGCAGTCCGACAACTAGCGGGAGTTACAATGAGCAGTTCTTC
d_call: NA; v_call: TRBV11-2; clone_size: NA; j_call: TRBJ2-5; cdr3_aa: CASSFVREETQYF; cdr3_nt: TGTGCCAGCAGCTTCGTCAGGGAAGAGACCCAGTACTTC
d_call: TRBD2; v_call: TRBV27; clone_size: once; j_call: TRBJ2-3; cdr3_aa: CASSLRGVKTSGRVPDTQYF; cdr3_nt: TGTGCCAGCAGTTTACGAGGGGTGAAAACTAGCGGGAGGGTCCCAGATACGCAGTATTTT
d_call: TRBD1; v_call: TRBV6-5; clone_size: NA; j_call: TRBJ2-7; cdr3_aa: CASSYLGQGGEQYF; cdr3_nt: TGTGCCAGCAGTTACCTAGGACAGGGTGGCGAGCAGTACTTC
d_call: TRBD1; v_call: TRBV19; clone_size: NA; j_call: TRBJ1-5; cdr3_aa: CALRPRRTGQHSNQPQHF; cdr3_nt: TGTGCCTTGAGGCCCAGGCGGACAGGCCAACATAGCAATCAGCCCCAGCATTTT
d_call: NA; v_call: TRBV19; clone_size: NA; j_call: TRBJ1-5; cdr3_aa: CASSAGRGNQPQHF; cdr3_nt: TGTGCCAGTAGTGCGGGTAGGGGCAATCAGCCCCAGCATTTT
d_call: NA; v_call: TRBV29-1; clone_size: NA; j_call: TRBJ2-7; cdr3_aa: CSVVMTGTYEQYF; cdr3_nt: TGCAGCGTGGTAATGACAGGAACCTACGAGCAGTACTTC
d_call: NA; v_call: TRBV6-6; clone_size: few; j_call: TRBJ2-7; cdr3_aa: CASSSSDTYYEQYF; cdr3_nt: TGTGCCAGCAGCTCCTCGGACACCTACTACGAGCAGTACTTC
d_call: NA; v_call: TRBV11-2; clone_size: NA; j_call: TRBJ2-7; cdr3_aa: CASSLDMLQGYEQYF; cdr3_nt: TGTGCCAGCAGCTTAGATATGTTACAGGGCTACGAGCAGTACTTC
d_call: TRBD1; v_call: TRBV5-1; clone_size: NA; j_call: TRBJ1-2; cdr3_aa: CASSSGTGNYGYTF; cdr3_nt: TGCGCCAGCAGCTCCGGGACAGGGAACTATGGCTACACCTTC
d_call: TRBD1; v_call: TRBV5-1; clone_size: NA; j_call: TRBJ2-1; cdr3_aa: CASSPGQHYNEQFF; cdr3_nt: TGCGCCAGCAGCCCGGGACAGCACTACAATGAGCAGTTCTTC
d_call: NA; v_call: TRBV25-1; clone_size: NA; j_call: TRBJ1-5; cdr3_aa: CASSEPGHNQPQHF; cdr3_nt: TGTGCCAGCAGTGAGCCCGGACATAATCAGCCCCAGCATTTT
d_call: NA; v_call: TRBV4-2; clone_size: NA; j_call: TRBJ2-2; cdr3_aa: CASSQEASTNTGELFF; cdr3_nt: TGTGCCAGCAGCCAAGAGGCTAGCACAAACACCGGGGAGCTGTTTTTT
d_call: TRBD1; v_call: TRBV5-4; clone_size: NA; j_call: TRBJ2-1; cdr3_aa: CASSFEQGAPSEQFF; cdr3_nt: TGTGCCAGCAGCTTCGAACAGGGGGCGCCTAGTGAGCAGTTCTTC
d_call: NA; v_call: TRBV4-1; clone_size: NA; j_call: TRBJ2-3; cdr3_aa: CASSQDPSTDTQYF; cdr3_nt: TGCGCCAGCAGCCAAGATCCTAGCACAGATACGCAGTATTTT
d_call: TRBD2; v_call: TRBV5-8; clone_size: once; j_call: TRBJ2-1; cdr3_aa: CASSLAKTSGSGNEQFF; cdr3_nt: TGTGCCAGCAGCTTGGCCAAAACTAGCGGGAGTGGCAATGAGCAGTTCTTC
d_call: TRBD1; v_call: TRBV16; clone_size: NA; j_call: TRBJ1-1; cdr3_aa: CASSQLTGDYMNTEAFF; cdr3_nt: TGTGCCAGCAGCCAATTGACAGGGGACTACATGAACACTGAAGCTTTCTTT
d_call: TRBD2; v_call: TRBV6-6; clone_size: NA; j_call: TRBJ2-1; cdr3_aa: CASSYGEAGGIRGGFF; cdr3_nt: TGTGCCAGCAGTTACGGTGAAGCGGGAGGAATAAGGGGAGGGTTCTTC
d_call: NA; v_call: TRBV19; clone_size: NA; j_call: TRBJ1-5; cdr3_aa: CASSTGPYQPQHF; cdr3_nt: TGTGCCAGTAGTACAGGGCCCTATCAGCCCCAGCATTTT
d_call: TRBD2; v_call: TRBV5-1; clone_size: NA; j_call: TRBJ2-7; cdr3_aa: CASSLYLKTSGNSYEQYF; cdr3_nt: TGCGCCAGCAGCTTGTATTTGAAGACTAGCGGGAACTCCTACGAGCAGTACTTC
d_call: TRBD1; v_call: TRBV5-1; clone_size: NA; j_call: TRBJ1-2; cdr3_aa: CASSLKGGQGSYTF; cdr3_nt: TGCGCCAGCAGCTTGAAAGGGGGACAGGGGAGCTACACCTTC